A single sample gave rise to the 8 T cell receptor beta chains below, sequenced in a study of Tregs in tolerant kidney transplant recipients. Mixed chimerism was transient after nonmyeloablative marrow transplants from related graft donors. This table comes from immunoSEQ multiplex PCR, and its TCRdb copy is limited to in-frame clones, with some not included. The listing records 23,000 or so clones. The starting material was CD4+ T cells from blood (PBMCs), obtained 6 months after the transplant. The receptors come from a human patient who received a combined kidney and bone marrow transplant. Some T cells may be provided by the graft donor.

To note about this clone: The read terminates 3 residues before the CDR3 end, so the remaining end is supplied by the germline J gene. The V call is TRBV7-9, the J call TRBJ1-1; perhaps TRBD1 as D (6 bases). The length of the CDR3 is 13 residues. Germline-derived CDR1 and CDR2 are SEHNR and FQNEAQ (reference sequence). V was clipped by 5 bases and J by 4 bases, with 11 bases between them. The sequenced CDR3 bases are TGTGCCAGCAGCCTGGACAGCCTCACTGAA. Protein product: CASSLDSLTE. The full CDR3 protein reads CASSLDSLTEAFF. The variable domain in full, with the rest retrieved from reference TRBV7-9 and TRBJ1-1, is DTGVSQNPRHKITKRGQNVTFRCDPISEHNRLYWYRQTLGQGPEFLTYFQNEAQLEKSRLLSDRFSAERPKGSFSTLEIQRTEQGDSAMYLCASSLDSLTEAFFGQGTRLTVV.

Regarding this clone: The CDR3 end is not reached by the read, which stops 3 residues before it; the germline J gene fills it in. This chain links TRBV13 with TRBJ1-2, with a possible D match to TRBD1 (5 bases). Deletions cut 5 bases from V and 2 bases from J, with 15 bases between. This CDR3 contains 15 residues. Germline V lookup: CDR1 PRHDT, CDR2 FYEKMQ (reference sequence). CDR3 amino acids: CASSAPGRVNYGYTF. CDR3 DNA (partial): TGTGCCAGCAGCGCCCCGGGCAGGGTCAACTATGGC.

With respect to this clone: The read ends 3 residues before the CDR3 terminus; that terminus is restored from the germline J gene. The chain employs TRBV7-9 and TRBJ1-6; TRBD1 matches at 7 bases. Per germline, CDR1 SEHNR and CDR2 FQNEAQ (reference sequence). V shed 1 base and J 7 bases; nucleotides not matched to a gene: 1. This CDR3 spans 14 amino acids. CDR3 sequence reads: CASSLVQGNSPLHF. CDR3 DNA (partial): TGTGCCAGCAGCTTAGTACAGGGGAATTCACCC.

With regard to this clone: The read terminates 3 residues before the CDR3 end, so the remaining end is supplied by the germline J gene. J is TRBJ1-2 and V is TRBV5-1; D gene ambiguous. The CDR3 consists of 13 residues. CDR1 SGHRS and CDR2 YFSETQ come from the germline V gene. CDR3 protein: CASSLRAESGYTF. CDR3 DNA (partial): TGCGCCAGCAGCTTGAGGGCAGAAAGCGGC.

A note on this clone: Coverage ceases 3 residues before the CDR3 finishes, and the germline J gene fills in the end. This chain joins TRBV30 and TRBJ2-5, with 14 bases aligning to TRBD2. The CDR3 has 18 residues. V lost 2 bases and J lost 1; bases outside the gene matches: 9. Germline V gene data show CDR1 as GTSNPN and CDR2 as SVGIG (reference sequence). The CDR3 region is CAWSTAGTSGRIQETQYF. CDR3 DNA (partial): TGTGCCTGGAGTACCGCCGGGACTAGCGGGAGAATCCAAGAGACC.

Of note for this clone: The read stops 3 residues short of the end of the CDR3; the missing end is completed from the germline J gene. V and J are TRBV5-1 and TRBJ1-2; TRBD1 agrees at 7 bases. Germline CDR1 reads SGHRS; CDR2 reads YFSETQ. The CDR3 sequence is 16 residues long. V lost 1 base to trimming and J lost 4 bases; unmatched junction nucleotides: 10. CDR3: CASSLSADRVTYGYTF. CDR3 DNA (partial): TGCGCCAGCAGCTTGTCCGCCGACAGGGTAACCTATGGC. Variable domain in full (rest from reference TRBV5-1 and TRBJ1-2): KAGVTQTPRYLIKTRGQQVTLSCSPISGHRSVSWYQQTPGQGLQFLFEYFSETQRNKGNFPGRFSGRQFSNSRSEMNVSTLELGDSALYLCASSLSADRVTYGYTFGSGTRLTVV.

Worth noting for this clone: Coverage ceases 3 residues before the CDR3 finishes, and the germline J gene fills in the end. The V gene is TRBV2, the J gene TRBJ2-5, with D possibly TRBD2 on 5 matching bases. Per germline, CDR1 SNHLY and CDR2 FYNNEI. The length of the CDR3 is 14 residues. Trimming took 4 bases from V and 1 from J, leaving 10 bases between them. The CDR3 DNA, read in part, is TGTGCCAGCAGTGCACAGCGGTTCCAAGAGACC. As protein: CASSAQRFQET. The entire CDR3 protein reads CASSAQRFQETQYF.

Details on this clone: Read sequence stops 3 residues before the CDR3 end, and the germline J gene provides the missing end. The rearrangement links TRBV30 to TRBJ2-2, with D perhaps TRBD1 (5 bases). Germline assignment: CDR1 GTSNPN and CDR2 SVGIG (reference sequence). This CDR3 has 13 residues. V was cut by 3 bases and J by 4 bases, with 9 bases left in between. CDR3 bases read: TGTGCCTGGAGGGGGCGTGGCACCGGGGAG. Translation gives CAWRGRGTGE. The entire CDR3 protein reads CAWRGRGTGELFF.